This is a list of T cell receptor beta chains from one sample in a study of shared clonotypes between healthy human individuals. Here immunoSEQ multiplex PCR was the method, and the copy in TCRdb shows in-frame clones only, minus some. The table has approximately 1.5 million clones, roughly 98.5% seen once; the top ten hold 0.36%. Sequenced input: naive CD4+ T cells sorted from blood. The receptors were gathered from a man younger than 40 in good health. Each CDR3 is given with its conserved first and last residue. Fields, in order: J gene, V gene, clone size, D gene, CDR3 DNA, CDR3 protein. A D gene is named only where the DNA matches it firmly. The size of a clone is reported for some rows only, either as once, few or many, or as a class for expanded clones.

TRBJ2-7	TRBV4-1	NA	NA	TGCGCCAGCAGCCAAGATCAGGCCGGCAGGGTAACCTACGAGCAGTACTTC	CASSQDQAGRVTYEQYF
TRBJ2-5	TRBV10-3	NA	NA	TGTGCCATCAGTGAGTCGTCGGGGTCCCAGTACTTC	CAISESSGSQYF
TRBJ2-3	TRBV18	NA	TRBD1	TGTGCCAGCTCACCACTGGGGCCGGGACAGGGACAAGATACGCAGTATTTT	CASSPLGPGQGQDTQYF
TRBJ2-3	TRBV9	NA	NA	TGTGCCAGCAGCTTTTCCGAAGATACGCAGTATTTT	CASSFSEDTQYF
TRBJ1-4	TRBV5-1	NA	TRBD1	TGCGCCAGCAGCGGGACAGGGAAAACTAATGAAAAACTGTTTTTT	CASSGTGKTNEKLFF
TRBJ2-5	TRBV5-1	once	NA	TGCGCCAGCAGCAGGGCAGCCCAAGAGACCCAGTACTTC	CASSRAAQETQYF
TRBJ2-1	TRBV7-6	once	NA	TGTGCCAGCAGCTTATTTGGGGTCGATGAGCAGTTCTTC	CASSLFGVDEQFF
TRBJ2-1	TRBV2	NA	TRBD2	TGTGTCCTAGCGGGCGGCTTGGGGAATGAGCAGTTCTTC	CVLAGGLGNEQFF
TRBJ2-1	TRBV11-2	NA	NA	TGTGCCAGCAGCTTAGCTAGGACTCCCGAGAATGAGCAGTTCTTC	CASSLARTPENEQFF
TRBJ1-2	TRBV5-5	NA	NA	TGTGCCAGCAGCTTGGGAGGGGGGCATGGCTACACCTTC	CASSLGGGHGYTF
TRBJ2-2	TRBV10-1	once	TRBD2	TGCGCCAGCAGTGATGGTTCCAGCGGGAGGACCGGGGAGCTGTTTTTT	CASSDGSSGRTGELFF
TRBJ2-1	TRBV18	NA	TRBD2	TGTGCCAGCTCACCAATGGTAGCGGGAGACCTTGAGCAGTTCTTC	CASSPMVAGDLEQFF
TRBJ2-7	TRBV6-5	NA	TRBD2	TGTGCCAGCAGTTCCACTAGCGGGAGTTCCTACGAGCAGTACTTC	CASSSTSGSSYEQYF
TRBJ2-1	TRBV18	NA	TRBD2	TGTGCCAGCTCACCACCTAGACTAGCGGGGTACAATGAGCAGTTCTTC	CASSPPRLAGYNEQFF
TRBJ2-7	TRBV5-1	NA	TRBD1	TGCGCCAGCAGCTTTATGTCAGGGGGAACCTACGAGCAGTACTTC	CASSFMSGGTYEQYF
TRBJ1-2	TRBV27	NA	TRBD1	TGTGCCAGCAGTTCGATGGACAGGCGTTATGGCTACACCTTC	CASSSMDRRYGYTF
TRBJ1-2	TRBV5-1	NA	TRBD1	TGCGCCAGCAGCTTAGGGGGCCGGGATCCCTATGGCTACACCTTC	CASSLGGRDPYGYTF
TRBJ2-7	TRBV7-9	NA	NA	TGTGCCAGCAGCGATCCTAGGAGAACTTACGAGCAGTGGTTC	CASSDPRRTYEQWF
TRBJ1-4	TRBV5-1	NA	NA	TGCGCCAGCAGCTTGGAAGGGATCGCTAATGAAAAACTGTTTTTT	CASSLEGIANEKLFF
TRBJ2-7	TRBV4-1	NA	TRBD1	TGCGCCAGCAGCCAAGCGGGGGACAGGGCGATCTACGAGCAGTACTTC	CASSQAGDRAIYEQYF
TRBJ2-1	TRBV9	NA	NA	TGTGCCAGCAGCGTTCTAGGTCATGAGCAGTTCTTC	CASSVLGHEQFF
TRBJ2-7	TRBV5-6	NA	NA	TGTGCCAGCAGCTCGACAGGAGCCTACGAGCAGTACTTC	CASSSTGAYEQYF
TRBJ1-2	TRBV5-1	NA	NA	TGCGCCAGCAGCTTTGGACTTTTCGGGCCGGATAACTATGGCTACACCTTC	CASSFGLFGPDNYGYTF
TRBJ1-1	TRBV18	NA	NA	TGTGCCAGCTCACCGGGCGAGAGGGGCACTGAAGCTTTCTTT	CASSPGERGTEAFF
TRBJ2-1	TRBV18	NA	TRBD1	TGTGCCAGCTCACCAGGACAGGGGGACAATGAGCAGTTCTTC	CASSPGQGDNEQFF
TRBJ2-2	TRBV7-2	once	NA	TGTGCCAGCAGCTTAAATCCGCAGCGCACCGGGGAGCTGTTTTTT	CASSLNPQRTGELFF
TRBJ2-1	TRBV7-2	NA	NA	TGTGCCAGCAGCCCGCTAGGGGGGGGGAATGAGCAGTTCTTC	CASSPLGGGNEQFF
TRBJ2-3	TRBV18	NA	NA	TGTGCCAGCTCACCCGGACTCCCAAGCGCAGATACGCAGTATTTT	CASSPGLPSADTQYF
TRBJ2-6	TRBV6-6	once	NA	TGTGCCAGCAGCCCGCGGGGCTCTGGGGCCAACGTCCTGACTTTC	CASSPRGSGANVLTF
TRBJ2-2	TRBV7-6	NA	NA	TGTGCCAGCAGCTTAGGTACCCCGAACACCGGGGAGCTGTTTTTT	CASSLGTPNTGELFF